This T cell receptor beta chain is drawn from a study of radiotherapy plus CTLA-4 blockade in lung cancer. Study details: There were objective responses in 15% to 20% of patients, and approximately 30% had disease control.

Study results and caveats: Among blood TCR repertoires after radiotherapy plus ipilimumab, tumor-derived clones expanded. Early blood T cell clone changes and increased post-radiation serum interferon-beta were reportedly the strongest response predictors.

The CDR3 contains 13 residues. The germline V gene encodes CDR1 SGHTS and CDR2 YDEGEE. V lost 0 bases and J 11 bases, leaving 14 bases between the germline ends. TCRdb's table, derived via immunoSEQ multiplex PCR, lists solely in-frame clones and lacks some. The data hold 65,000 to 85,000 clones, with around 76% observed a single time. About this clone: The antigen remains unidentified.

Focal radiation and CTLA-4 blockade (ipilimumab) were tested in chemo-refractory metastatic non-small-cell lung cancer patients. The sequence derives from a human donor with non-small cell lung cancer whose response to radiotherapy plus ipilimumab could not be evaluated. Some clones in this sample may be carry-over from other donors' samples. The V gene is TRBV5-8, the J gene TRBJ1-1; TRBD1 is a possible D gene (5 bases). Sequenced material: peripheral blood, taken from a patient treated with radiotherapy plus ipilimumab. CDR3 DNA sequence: TGTGCCAGCAGCTTGGCCATCCGGGGGGGGGCTTTCTTT. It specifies CASSLAIRGGAFF.